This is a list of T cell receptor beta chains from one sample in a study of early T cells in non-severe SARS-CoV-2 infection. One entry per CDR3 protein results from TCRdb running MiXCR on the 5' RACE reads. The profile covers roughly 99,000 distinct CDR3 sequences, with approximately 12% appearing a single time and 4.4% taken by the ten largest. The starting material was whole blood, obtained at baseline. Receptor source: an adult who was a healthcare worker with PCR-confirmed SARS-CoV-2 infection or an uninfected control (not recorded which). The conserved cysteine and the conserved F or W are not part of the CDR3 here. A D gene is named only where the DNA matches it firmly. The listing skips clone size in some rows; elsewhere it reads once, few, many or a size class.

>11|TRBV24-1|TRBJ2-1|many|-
ATSDRPYYEQF
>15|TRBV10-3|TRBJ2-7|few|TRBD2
AIAPLAGAAPGYEQY
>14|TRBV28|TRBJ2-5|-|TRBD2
ASTMHTGGAAETQY
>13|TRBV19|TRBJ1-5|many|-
ASSRSGQANQPQH
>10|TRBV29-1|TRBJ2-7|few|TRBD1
SVVDRGYEQY
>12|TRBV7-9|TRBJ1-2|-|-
ASSPGQNSYGYT
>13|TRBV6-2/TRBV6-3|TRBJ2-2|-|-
ASSYFSPKTGELF
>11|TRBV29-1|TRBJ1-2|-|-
SVEVSDSYGYT
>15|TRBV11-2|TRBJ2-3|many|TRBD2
ASSLLSRGRLTDTQY
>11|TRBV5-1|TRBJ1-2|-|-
ASSLDTYYGYT
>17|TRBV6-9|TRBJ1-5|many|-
ASSYGTEDRGYSNQPQH
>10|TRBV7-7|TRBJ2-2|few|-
ASSLLGGELF
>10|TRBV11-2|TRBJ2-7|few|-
ASSLRMYEQY
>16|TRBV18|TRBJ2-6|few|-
ASSPRAQISSGANVLT
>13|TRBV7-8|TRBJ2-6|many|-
ASSFRPGGANVLT
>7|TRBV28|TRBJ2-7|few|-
ASGYEQY
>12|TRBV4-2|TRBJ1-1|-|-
ASSQSGANTEAF
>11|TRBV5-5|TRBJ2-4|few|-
ASRDQGQNIQY
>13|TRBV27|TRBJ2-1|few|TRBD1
ASSLRQGVGNEQF
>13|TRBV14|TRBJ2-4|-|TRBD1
ASSLQGAAKNIRY
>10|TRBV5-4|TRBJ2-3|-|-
ASSAPPDTQY
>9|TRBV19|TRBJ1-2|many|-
ASIQGYGYT
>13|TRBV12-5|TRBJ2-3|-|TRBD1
ASGFFLTGGDTQY
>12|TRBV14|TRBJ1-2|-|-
ASSQDRMGYGYT
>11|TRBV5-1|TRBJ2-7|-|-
ASSLLGRTEQY
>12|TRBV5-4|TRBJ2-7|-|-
ASSPPGTPYEQY
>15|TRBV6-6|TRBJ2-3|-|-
ASSSEWWGSATDTQY
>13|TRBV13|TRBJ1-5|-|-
ASSTRGQGNQPQH